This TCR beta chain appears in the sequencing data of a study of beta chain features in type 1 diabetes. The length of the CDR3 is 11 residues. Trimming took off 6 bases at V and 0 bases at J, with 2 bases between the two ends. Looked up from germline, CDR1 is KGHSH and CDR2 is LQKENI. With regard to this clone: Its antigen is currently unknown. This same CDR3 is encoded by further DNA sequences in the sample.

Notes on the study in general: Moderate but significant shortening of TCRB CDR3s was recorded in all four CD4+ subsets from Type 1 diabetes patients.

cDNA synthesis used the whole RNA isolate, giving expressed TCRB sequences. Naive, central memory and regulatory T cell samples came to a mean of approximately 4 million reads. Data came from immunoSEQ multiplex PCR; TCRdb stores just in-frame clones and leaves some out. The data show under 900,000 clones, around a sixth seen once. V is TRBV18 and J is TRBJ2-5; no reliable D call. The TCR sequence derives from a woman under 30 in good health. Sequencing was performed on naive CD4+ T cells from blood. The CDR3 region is CASSDQETQYF. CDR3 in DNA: TGTGCCAGCTCCGACCAAGAGACCCAGTACTTC.